This T cell receptor beta chain is from a study of T cell responses to AZD1222 COVID-19 vaccine. Findings of the study overall: Compared with day 0, the breadth and depth of the Spike-specific TCR repertoire rose significantly after two doses of AZD1222. Nearly half of spike-specific TCRs reportedly target unmutated variant regions. The donor group comprised mostly white British people and more females; the analysis possibly underestimated clonal diversity.

Method: immunoSEQ multiplex PCR; TCRdb's copy keeps in-frame clones and lacks some. Here the sample spans around 150,000 clones, more than 85% being singletons. The length of the CDR3 is 12 residues. Trimming took off 0 bases at V and 8 bases at J, with 6 bases between the two ends. Germline V gene sequence: CDR1 SGDLS, CDR2 YYNGEE. On this clone: The target antigen is unknown.

This chain links TRBV9 with TRBJ2-1; no definite D call. This receptor was taken from an adult in good health. Here the sequenced sample was peripheral blood, taken on day 0 of AZD1222 vaccination. CDR3 residues: CASSVERDEQFF. CDR3 sequence (DNA): TGTGCCAGCAGCGTAGAAAGGGATGAGCAGTTCTTC.